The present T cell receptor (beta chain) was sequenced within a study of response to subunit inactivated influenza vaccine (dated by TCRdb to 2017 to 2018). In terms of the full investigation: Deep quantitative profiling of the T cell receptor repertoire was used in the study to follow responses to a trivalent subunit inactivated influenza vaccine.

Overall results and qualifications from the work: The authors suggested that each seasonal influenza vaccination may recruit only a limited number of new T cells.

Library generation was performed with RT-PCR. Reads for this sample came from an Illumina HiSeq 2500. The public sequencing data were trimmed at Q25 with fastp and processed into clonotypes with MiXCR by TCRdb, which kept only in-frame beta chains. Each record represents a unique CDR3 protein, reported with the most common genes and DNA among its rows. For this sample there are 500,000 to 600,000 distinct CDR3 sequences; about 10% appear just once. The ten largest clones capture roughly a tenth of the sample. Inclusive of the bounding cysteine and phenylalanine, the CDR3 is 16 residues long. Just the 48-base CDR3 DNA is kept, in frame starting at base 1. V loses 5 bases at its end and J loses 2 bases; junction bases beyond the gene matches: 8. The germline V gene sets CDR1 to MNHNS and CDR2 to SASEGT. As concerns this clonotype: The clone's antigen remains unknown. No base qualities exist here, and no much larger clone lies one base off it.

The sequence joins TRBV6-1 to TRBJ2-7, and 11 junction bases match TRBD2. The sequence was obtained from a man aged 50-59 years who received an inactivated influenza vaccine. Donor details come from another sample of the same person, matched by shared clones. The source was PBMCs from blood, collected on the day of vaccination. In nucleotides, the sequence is TGTGCCAGCAGTACCCCTACTAGCGGGGGCGCCTACGAGCAGTACTTC. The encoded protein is CASSTPTSGGAYEQYF.